The clone carrying this TCR beta chain appeared a few times. Its target is not known. Next came a second PCR, run for about 6 to 12 cycles, which used a sample-barcoded 5' primer along with a J-beta primer mix. One entry per CDR3 protein results from TCRdb running MiXCR on the 5' RACE reads. The table shows roughly 1,800,000 distinct CDR3 sequences, with 49% occurring only once. The sample belongs to a study of blood T cells in healthy people across ages. Overall study results and limits: The diversity estimates, figures obtained from one million T cells, were considered underestimates.

The TCR originated in a middle-aged woman in good health. The sequenced sample consisted of blood.

The CDR3: CASSQEQGSSYNEQFF. The CDR3 nucleotides are TGTGCCAGCAGCCAAGAGCAGGGTTCCTCCTACAATGAGCAGTTCTTC. The chain has TRBV14 and TRBJ2-1; D might be TRBD1 (5 bases). CDR3 length: 16 amino acids. The V end lost 0 bases, the J end lost 0 bases, and 9 bases lay between the germline ends. The germline V gene encodes CDR1 SGHDN and CDR2 FVKESK.